The 9 T cell receptor beta chains listed next were all sequenced from one sample in a study of response to subunit inactivated influenza vaccine. TCRdb ran MiXCR on the RT-PCR reads and lists one entry per CDR3 protein. The table includes 750,000 to 850,000 distinct CDR3 sequences, less than 20% detected once. The source material was PBMCs from blood, sampled approximately 5 days after vaccination. The source of these receptors is a man aged 45 to 65 who received an inactivated influenza vaccine.

There are a few counts of this clonotype. V usage is TRBV20-1 and J usage is TRBJ2-1; 11 bases are a match to TRBD2. The junction had 4 bases not matched to a gene; V was cut back by 0 bases and J by 6 bases. Germline V gives CDR1 DFQATT, CDR2 SNEGSKA (reference sequence). The CDR3 is 15 residues long. For the CDR3, the DNA is TGCAGTGCTAGAGATGGGACTAGCGGTCTCAATGAGCAGTTCTTC. It specifies CSARDGTSGLNEQFF.

CDR3 nucleotides: TGTGCCAGCAGCGGACTAGCGGTCGGGGAGCTGTTTTTT. It yields the protein CASSGLAVGELFF. The chain links TRBV12-3 or TRBV12-4 to TRBJ2-2; 10 nucleotides line up with TRBD2. Germline trimming cut 6 bases from V and 7 bases from J; bases unmatched to any gene: 2. The CDR3 is 13 amino acids.

The sample holds a few counts of this clonotype. V usage is TRBV10-3 and J usage is TRBJ1-5; D is undetermined. Per germline, CDR1 ENHRY and CDR2 SYGVKD. Trimming took 0 bases from V and 4 from J, leaving 4 bases between them. CDR3 length: 13 residues. CDR3 residues: CAISESTNQPQHF. The CDR3 nucleotides are TGTGCCATCAGTGAGTCCACAAATCAGCCCCAGCATTTT.

The J gene is TRBJ1-1, the V gene TRBV12-3 or TRBV12-4, with D possibly TRBD1 on 6 matching bases. With 6 bases removed from V and 3 bases from J, the gap between germline ends came to 14 bases. CDR3 size: 14 residues. The CDR3 is CASRLGTYYTEAFF. Here the CDR3 DNA reads TGTGCCAGCAGACTTGGGACATACTACACTGAAGCTTTCTTT.

This clonotype has only a few counts. This sequence joins TRBV6-1 and TRBJ2-7; 9 bases are shared with TRBD2. The CDR3 consists of 19 residues. In germline, CDR1 is MNHNS, CDR2 SASEGT. With 1 base clipped from V and 2 bases from J, the junction kept 15 bases outside the gene matches. DNA for the CDR3: TGTGCCAGCAGTGAAGATCACCGCGGGGGGGCCTTTTTCACCTACGAGCAGTACTTC. It translates to CASSEDHRGGAFFTYEQYF.

The V gene is TRBV6-1, the J gene TRBJ2-5; perhaps TRBD1 as D (5 bases). The V and J ends lost 8 bases and 4 bases respectively, with 14 bases between them. The CDR3 has 13 amino acids. CDR1 is MNHNS and CDR2 is SASEGT in the germline V gene. CDR3 loop: CASYSPGLETQYF. CDR3 nucleotide sequence: TGTGCCAGCTACTCACCAGGGCTAGAGACCCAGTACTTC.

The chain joins TRBV7-2 to TRBJ1-2; the D is unclear. The CDR3 spans 13 residues. Looked up from germline, CDR1 is SGHTA and CDR2 is FQGNSA. The V end lost 7 bases, the J end lost 2 bases, and 11 bases lay between the germline ends. The CDR3 loop is CASTPTPNYGYTF. CDR3 nucleotides: TGTGCCAGCACCCCAACCCCGAACTATGGCTACACCTTC.

This clonotype came up many times. The rearrangement joins TRBV30 to TRBJ2-7; D remains unclear. V was pared by 0 bases and J by 2 bases, with 8 bases between. CDR3 length: 13 residues. Germline V gene lookup returns CDR1 GTSNPN and CDR2 SVGIG (reference sequence). The DNA for the CDR3 is TGTGCCTGGAGTGTAGGTCGGGCCTACGAGCAGTACTTC. The encoded protein is CAWSVGRAYEQYF.

This clonotype was counted ten times or more. The chain uses TRBV6-1 and TRBJ2-4; the match to TRBD1 covers 8 bases. The CDR3 totals 17 residues. CDR1 is MNHNS, CDR2 SASEGT, per germline. The V gene end was trimmed by 6 bases and the J gene end by 5 bases; junction bases not matched to a gene: 15. The DNA for the CDR3 is TGTGCCAGCAGCTCTCCCGGGGCAGGGGGCGGCCAAAACATTCAGTACTTC. Protein product: CASSSPGAGGGQNIQYF.